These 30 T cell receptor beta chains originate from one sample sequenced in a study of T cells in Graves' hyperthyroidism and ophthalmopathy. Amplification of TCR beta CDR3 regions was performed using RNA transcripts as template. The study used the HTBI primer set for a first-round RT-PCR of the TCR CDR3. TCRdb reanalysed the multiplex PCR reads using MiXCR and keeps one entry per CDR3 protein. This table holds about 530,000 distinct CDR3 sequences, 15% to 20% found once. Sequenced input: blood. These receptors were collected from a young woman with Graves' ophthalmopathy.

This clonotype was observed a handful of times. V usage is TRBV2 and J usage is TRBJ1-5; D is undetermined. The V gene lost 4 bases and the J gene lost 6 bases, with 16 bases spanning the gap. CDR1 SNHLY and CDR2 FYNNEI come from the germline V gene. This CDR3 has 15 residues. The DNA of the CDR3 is TGTGCCAGCAGTGTATCCGTGACCGAAGGTCAGCCCCAGCATTTT. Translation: CASSVSVTEGQPQHF.

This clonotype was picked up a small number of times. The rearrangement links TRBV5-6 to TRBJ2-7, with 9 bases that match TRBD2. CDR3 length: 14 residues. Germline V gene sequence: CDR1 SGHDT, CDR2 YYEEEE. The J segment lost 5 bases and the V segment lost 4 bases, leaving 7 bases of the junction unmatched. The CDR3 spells CASSRTSEINEQYF. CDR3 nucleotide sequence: TGTGCCAGCAGCCGGACTAGCGAGATAAACGAGCAGTACTTC.

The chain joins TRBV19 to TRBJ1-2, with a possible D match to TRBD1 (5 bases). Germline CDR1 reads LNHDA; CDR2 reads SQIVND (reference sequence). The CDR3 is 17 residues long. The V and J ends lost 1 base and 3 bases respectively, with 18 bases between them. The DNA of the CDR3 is TGTGCCAGTAGTATAGGCCCACCCTCGACAGTGTACTATGGCTACACCTTC. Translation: CASSIGPPSTVYYGYTF. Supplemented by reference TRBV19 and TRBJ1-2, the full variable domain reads DGGITQSPKYLFRKEGQNVTLSCEQNLNHDAMYWYRQDPGQGLRLIYYSQIVNDFQKGDIAEGYSVSREKKESFPLTVTSAQKNPTAFYLCASSIGPPSTVYYGYTFGSGTRLTVV.

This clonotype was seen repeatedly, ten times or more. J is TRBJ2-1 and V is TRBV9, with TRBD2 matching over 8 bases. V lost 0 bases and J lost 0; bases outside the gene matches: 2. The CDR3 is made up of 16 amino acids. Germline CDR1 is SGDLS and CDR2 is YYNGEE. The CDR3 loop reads CASSVARGGSYNEQFF. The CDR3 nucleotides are TGTGCCAGCAGCGTAGCCCGGGGGGGCTCCTACAATGAGCAGTTCTTC. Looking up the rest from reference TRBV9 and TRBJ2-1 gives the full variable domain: DSGVTQTPKHLITATGQRVTLRCSPRSGDLSVYWYQQSLDQGLQFLIQYYNGEERAKGNILERFSAQQFPDLHSELNLSSLELGDSALYFCASSVARGGSYNEQFFGPGTRLTVL.

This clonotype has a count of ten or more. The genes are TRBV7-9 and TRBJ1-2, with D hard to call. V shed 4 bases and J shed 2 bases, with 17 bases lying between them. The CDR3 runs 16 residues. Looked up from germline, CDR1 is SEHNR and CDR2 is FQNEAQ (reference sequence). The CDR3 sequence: CASSSSGPSINYGYTF. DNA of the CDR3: TGTGCCAGCAGCTCTAGCGGGCCTTCCATCAACTATGGCTACACCTTC.

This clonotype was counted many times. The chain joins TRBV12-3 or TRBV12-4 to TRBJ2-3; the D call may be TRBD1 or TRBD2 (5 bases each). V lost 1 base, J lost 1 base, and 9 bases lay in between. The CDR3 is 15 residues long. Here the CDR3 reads CASSLDGAGTDTQYF. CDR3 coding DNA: TGTGCCAGCAGTTTAGACGGGGCGGGCACAGATACGCAGTATTTT.

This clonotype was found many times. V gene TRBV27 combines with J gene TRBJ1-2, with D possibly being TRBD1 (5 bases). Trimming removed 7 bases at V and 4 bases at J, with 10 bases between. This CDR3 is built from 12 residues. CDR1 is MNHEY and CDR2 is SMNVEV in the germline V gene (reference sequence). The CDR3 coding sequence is TGTGCCAGCAACGGGGGTGGCTATGGCTACACCTTC. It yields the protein CASNGGGYGYTF.

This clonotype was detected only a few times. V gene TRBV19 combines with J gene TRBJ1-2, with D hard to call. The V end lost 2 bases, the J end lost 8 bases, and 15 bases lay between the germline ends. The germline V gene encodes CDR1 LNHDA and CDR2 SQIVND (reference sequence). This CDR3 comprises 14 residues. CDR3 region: CASSISGDTGGYTF. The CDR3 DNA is TGTGCCAGTAGTATAAGCGGCGATACGGGAGGCTACACCTTC.

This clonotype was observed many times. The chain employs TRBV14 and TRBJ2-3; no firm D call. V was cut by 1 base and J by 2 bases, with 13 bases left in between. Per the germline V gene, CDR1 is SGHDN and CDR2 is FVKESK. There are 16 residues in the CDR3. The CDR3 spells CASSQGLLLNTDTQYF. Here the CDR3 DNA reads TGTGCCAGCAGCCAAGGGCTGCTTCTTAACACAGATACGCAGTATTTT.

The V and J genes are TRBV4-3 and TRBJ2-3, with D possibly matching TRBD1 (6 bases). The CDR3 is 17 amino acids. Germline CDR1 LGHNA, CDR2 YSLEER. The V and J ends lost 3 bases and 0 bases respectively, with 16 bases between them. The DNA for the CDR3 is TGCGCCAGCAGCCAGGACCTCTCAGGGGCTAGCACAGATACGCAGTATTTT. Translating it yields CASSQDLSGASTDTQYF.

CDR3 nucleotides: TGCAGTGCTAGAGTTCAGTGGGGCTATGGCTACACCTTC. This gives the protein CSARVQWGYGYTF. The chain employs TRBV20-1 and TRBJ1-2; D is uncertain. Germline CDR1 and CDR2: DFQATT and SNEGSKA (reference sequence). Between the trimmed V and J ends, which lost 1 base and 4 bases, there was a span of 10 bases. The CDR3 is 13 amino acids.

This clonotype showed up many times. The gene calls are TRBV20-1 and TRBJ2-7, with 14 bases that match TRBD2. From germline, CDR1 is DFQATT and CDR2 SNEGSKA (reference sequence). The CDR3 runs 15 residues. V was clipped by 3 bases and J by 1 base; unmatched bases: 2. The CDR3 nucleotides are TGCAGTGCTAGGGGGACTAGCGGGAGATCCTACGAGCAGTACTTC. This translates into CSARGTSGRSYEQYF.

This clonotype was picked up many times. The CDR3 region is CSADRRMNTEAFF. The CDR3 region has the DNA TGCAGTGCTGACAGGCGCATGAACACTGAAGCTTTCTTT. The rearrangement links TRBV20-1 to TRBJ1-1; D is possibly TRBD1 (6 bases). This CDR3 comprises 13 residues. With 5 bases removed from V and 0 bases from J, the gap between germline ends came to 10 bases. Looked up from germline, CDR1 is DFQATT and CDR2 is SNEGSKA (reference sequence).

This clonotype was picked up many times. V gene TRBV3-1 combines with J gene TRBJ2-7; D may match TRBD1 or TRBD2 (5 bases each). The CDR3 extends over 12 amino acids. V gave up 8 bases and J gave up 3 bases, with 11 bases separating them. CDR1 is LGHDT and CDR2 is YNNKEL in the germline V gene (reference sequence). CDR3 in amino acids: CASSGPDYEQYF. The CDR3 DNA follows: TGTGCCAGCTCGGGACCCGACTACGAGCAGTACTTC.

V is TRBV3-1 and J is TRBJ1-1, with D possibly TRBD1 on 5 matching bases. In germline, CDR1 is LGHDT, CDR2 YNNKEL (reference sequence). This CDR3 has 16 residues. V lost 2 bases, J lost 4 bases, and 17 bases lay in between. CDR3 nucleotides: TGTGCCAGCAGCCAAAACCTTGGGGGGAGTCCCACTGAAGCTTTCTTT. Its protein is CASSQNLGGSPTEAFF.

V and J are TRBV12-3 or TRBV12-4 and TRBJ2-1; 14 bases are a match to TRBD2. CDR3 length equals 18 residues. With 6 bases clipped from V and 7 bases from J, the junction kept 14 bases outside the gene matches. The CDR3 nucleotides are TGTGCCAGCAGCCGTAACCCCGGGACTAGCGGGAGCCCTAATGAGCAGTTCTTC. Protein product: CASSRNPGTSGSPNEQFF.

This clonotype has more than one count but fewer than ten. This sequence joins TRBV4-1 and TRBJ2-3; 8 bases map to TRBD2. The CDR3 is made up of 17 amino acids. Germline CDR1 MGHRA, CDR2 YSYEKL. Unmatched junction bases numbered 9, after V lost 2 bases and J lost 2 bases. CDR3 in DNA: TGCGCCAGCAGCCAAAGCCGTAGCGGGGTCTCCACAGATACGCAGTATTTT. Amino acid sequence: CASSQSRSGVSTDTQYF.

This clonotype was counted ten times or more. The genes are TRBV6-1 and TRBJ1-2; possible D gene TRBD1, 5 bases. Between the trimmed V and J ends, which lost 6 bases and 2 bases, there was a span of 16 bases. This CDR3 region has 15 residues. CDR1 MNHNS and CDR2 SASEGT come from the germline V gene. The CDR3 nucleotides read TGTGCCAGCAGGGGGCCCTTCCGGGACAACTATGGCTACACCTTC. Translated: CASRGPFRDNYGYTF.

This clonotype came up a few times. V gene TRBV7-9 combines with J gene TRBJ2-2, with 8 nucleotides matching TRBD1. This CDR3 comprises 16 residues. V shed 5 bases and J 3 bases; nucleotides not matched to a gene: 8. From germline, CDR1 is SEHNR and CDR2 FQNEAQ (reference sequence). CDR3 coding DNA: TGTGCCAGCAGCCGGGGGACAGGTGGGGACACCGGGGAGCTGTTTTTT. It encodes CASSRGTGGDTGELFF.

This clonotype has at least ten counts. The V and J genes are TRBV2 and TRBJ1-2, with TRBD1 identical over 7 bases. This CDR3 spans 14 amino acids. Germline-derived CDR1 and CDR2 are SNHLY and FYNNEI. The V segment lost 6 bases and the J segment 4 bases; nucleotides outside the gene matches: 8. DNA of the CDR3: TGTGCCAGCAGCACCAGGGGGTCTAGCTATGGCTACACCTTC. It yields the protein CASSTRGSSYGYTF.

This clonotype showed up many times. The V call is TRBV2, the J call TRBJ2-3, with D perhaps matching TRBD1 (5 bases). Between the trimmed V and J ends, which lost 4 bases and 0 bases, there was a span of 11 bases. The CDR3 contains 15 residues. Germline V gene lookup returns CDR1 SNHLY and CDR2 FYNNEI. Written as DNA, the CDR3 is TGTGCCAGCAGTGGGGGCCAGACTAGCACAGATACGCAGTATTTT. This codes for CASSGGQTSTDTQYF.

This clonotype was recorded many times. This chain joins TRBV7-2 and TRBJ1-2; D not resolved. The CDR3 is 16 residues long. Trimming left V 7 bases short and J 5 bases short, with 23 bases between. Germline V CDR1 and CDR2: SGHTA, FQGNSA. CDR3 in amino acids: CASTLVGRTGDYGYTF. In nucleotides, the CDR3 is TGTGCCAGCACTTTAGTAGGGCGAACGGGAGATTATGGCTACACCTTC.

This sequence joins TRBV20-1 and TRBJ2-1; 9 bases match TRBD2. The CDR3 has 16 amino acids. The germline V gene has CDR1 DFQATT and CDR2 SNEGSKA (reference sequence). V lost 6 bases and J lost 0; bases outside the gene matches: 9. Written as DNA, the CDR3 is TGCAGTGCCGAGACTAGCGGTCCGAGCTCCTACAATGAGCAGTTCTTC. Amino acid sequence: CSAETSGPSSYNEQFF.

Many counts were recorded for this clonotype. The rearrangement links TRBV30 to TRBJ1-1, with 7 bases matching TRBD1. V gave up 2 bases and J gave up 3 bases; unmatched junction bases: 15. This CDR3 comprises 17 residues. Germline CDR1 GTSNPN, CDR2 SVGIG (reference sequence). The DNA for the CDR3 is TGTGCCTGGAGTCGGCGACAGGGAGGTTTGGAAGACACTGAAGCTTTCTTT. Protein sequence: CAWSRRQGGLEDTEAFF. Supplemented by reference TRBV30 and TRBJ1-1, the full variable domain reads SQTIHQWPATLVQPVGSPLSLECTVEGTSNPNLYWYRQAAGRGLQLLFYSVGIGQISSEVPQNLSASRPQDRQFILSSKKLLLSDSGFYLCAWSRRQGGLEDTEAFFGQGTRLTVV.

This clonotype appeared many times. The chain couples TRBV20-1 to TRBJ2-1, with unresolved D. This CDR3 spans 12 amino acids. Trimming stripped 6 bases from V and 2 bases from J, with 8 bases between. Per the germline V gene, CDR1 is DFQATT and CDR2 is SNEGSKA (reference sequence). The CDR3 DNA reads TGCAGTGCCGAACGTCCCTACAATGAGCAGTTCTTC. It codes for CSAERPYNEQFF.

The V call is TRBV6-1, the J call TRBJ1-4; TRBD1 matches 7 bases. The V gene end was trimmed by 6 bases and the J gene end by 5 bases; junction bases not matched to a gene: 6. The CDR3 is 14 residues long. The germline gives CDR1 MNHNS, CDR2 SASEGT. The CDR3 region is CASSQQGRNEKLFF. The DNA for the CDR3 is TGTGCCAGCAGCCAACAGGGGCGAAATGAAAAACTGTTTTTT.

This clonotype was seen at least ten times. The CDR3 is CASSAYSSGGHTDTQYF. CDR3 DNA: TGTGCCAGCAGCGCCTACAGTTCAGGGGGTCACACAGATACGCAGTATTTT. The J gene is TRBJ2-3, the V gene TRBV7-2; TRBD1 aligns across 7 bases. Losses at the gene ends were 5 bases for V and 2 bases for J; bases not matched to a gene: 13. Germline values: CDR1 SGHTA, CDR2 FQGNSA. The CDR3 spans 17 residues. Full variable domain (missing parts from reference TRBV7-2 and TRBJ2-3): GAGVSQSPSNKVTEKGKDVELRCDPISGHTALYWYRQSLGQGLEFLIYFQGNSAPDKSGLPSDRFSAERTGGSVSTLTIQRTQQEDSAVYLCASSAYSSGGHTDTQYFGPGTRLTVL.

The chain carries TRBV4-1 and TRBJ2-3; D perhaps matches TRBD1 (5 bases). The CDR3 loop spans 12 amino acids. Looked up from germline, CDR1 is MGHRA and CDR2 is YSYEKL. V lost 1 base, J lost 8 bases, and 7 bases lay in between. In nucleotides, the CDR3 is TGCGCCAGCAGCCAAGTGCAGGGTACGCAGTATTTT. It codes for CASSQVQGTQYF.

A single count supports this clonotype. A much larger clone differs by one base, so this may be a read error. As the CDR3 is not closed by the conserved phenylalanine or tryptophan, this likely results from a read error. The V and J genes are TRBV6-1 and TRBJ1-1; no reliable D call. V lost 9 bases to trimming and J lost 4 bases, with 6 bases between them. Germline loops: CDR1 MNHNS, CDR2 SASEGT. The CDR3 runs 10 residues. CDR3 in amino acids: CASVSTEAFL. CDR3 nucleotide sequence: TGTGCCAGTGTAAGCACTGAAGCTTTCCTT.

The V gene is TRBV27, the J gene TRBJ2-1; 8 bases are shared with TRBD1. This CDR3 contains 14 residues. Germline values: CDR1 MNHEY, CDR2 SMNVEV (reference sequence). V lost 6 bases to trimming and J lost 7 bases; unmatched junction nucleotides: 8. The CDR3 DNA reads TGTGCCAGCAGAGGCAGGGGGCTCGGAAATGAGCAGTTCTTC. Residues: CASRGRGLGNEQFF.